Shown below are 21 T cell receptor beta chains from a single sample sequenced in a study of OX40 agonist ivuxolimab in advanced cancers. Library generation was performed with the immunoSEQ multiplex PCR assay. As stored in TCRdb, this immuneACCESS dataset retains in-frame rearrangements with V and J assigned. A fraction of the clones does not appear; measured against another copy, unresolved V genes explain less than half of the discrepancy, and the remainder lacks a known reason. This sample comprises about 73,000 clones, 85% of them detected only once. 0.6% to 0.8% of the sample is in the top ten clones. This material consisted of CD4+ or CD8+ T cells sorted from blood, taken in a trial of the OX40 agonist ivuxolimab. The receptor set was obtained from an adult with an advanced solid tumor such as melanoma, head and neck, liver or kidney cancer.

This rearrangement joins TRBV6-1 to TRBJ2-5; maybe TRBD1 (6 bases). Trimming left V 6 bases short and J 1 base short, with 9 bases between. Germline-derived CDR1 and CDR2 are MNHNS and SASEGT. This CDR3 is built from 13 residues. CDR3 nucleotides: TGTGCCAGCAGCGGGACACCCCAAGAGACCCAGTACTTC. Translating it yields CASSGTPQETQYF.

The CDR3 sequence: CATSTRAPPFFNEKLFF. Written as DNA, the CDR3 is TGTGCCACCAGCACTCGAGCCCCCCCTTTTTTTAATGAAAAACTGTTTTTT. The rearrangement links TRBV15 to TRBJ1-4; no definite D call. Germline CDR1 and CDR2: LNHNV and YYDKDF (reference sequence). V lost 4 bases to trimming and J lost 4 bases, with 19 bases between them. This CDR3 spans 17 amino acids. Based on the CDR3 plus reference TRBV15 and TRBJ1-4, the full variable domain is DAMVIQNPRYQVTQFGKPVTLSCSQTLNHNVMYWYQQKSSQAPKLLFHYYDKDFNNEADTPDNFQSRRPNTSFCFLDIRSPGLGDTAMYLCATSTRAPPFFNEKLFFGSGTQLSVL.

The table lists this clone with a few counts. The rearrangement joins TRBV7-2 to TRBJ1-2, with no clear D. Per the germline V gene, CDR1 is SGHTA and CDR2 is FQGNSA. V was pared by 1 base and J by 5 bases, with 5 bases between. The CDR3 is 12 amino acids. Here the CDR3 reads CASSLGDYGYTF. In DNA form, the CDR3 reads TGTGCCAGCAGCTTAGGGGATTATGGCTACACCTTC.

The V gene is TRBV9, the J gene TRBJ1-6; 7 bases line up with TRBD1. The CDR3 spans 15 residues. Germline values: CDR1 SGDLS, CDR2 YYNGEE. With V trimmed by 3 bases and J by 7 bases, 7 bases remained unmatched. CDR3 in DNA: TGTGCCAGCAGCGGGGAGACAGGGAGAAATTCACCCCTCCACTTT. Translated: CASSGETGRNSPLHF.

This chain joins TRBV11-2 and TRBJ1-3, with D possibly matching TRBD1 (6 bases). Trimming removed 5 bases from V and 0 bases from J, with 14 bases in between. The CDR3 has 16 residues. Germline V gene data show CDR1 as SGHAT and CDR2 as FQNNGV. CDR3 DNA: TGTGCCAGCAGCGAGACCGGGACATACTCTGGAAACACCATATATTTT. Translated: CASSETGTYSGNTIYF.

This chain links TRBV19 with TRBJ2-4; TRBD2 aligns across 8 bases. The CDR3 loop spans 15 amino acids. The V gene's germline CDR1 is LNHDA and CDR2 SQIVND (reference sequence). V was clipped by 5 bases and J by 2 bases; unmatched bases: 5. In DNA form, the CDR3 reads TGTGCCAGTAGTCGGCGGGGGGTAACCAAAAACATTCAGTACTTC. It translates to CASSRRGVTKNIQYF.

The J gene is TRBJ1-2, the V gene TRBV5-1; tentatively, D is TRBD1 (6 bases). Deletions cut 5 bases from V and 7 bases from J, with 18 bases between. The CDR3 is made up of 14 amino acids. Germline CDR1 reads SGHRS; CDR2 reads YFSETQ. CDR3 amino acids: CASSNSNQGSGYTF. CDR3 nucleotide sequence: TGCGCCAGCAGTAACAGCAACCAGGGGAGTGGCTACACCTTC.

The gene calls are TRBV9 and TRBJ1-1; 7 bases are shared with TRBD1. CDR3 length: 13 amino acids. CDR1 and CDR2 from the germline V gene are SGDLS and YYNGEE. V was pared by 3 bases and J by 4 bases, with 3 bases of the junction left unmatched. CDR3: CASSETGSTEAFF. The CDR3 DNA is TGTGCCAGCAGCGAGACAGGGAGCACTGAAGCTTTCTTT. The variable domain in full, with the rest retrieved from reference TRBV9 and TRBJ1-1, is DSGVTQTPKHLITATGQRVTLRCSPRSGDLSVYWYQQSLDQGLQFLIQYYNGEERAKGNILERFSAQQFPDLHSELNLSSLELGDSALYFCASSETGSTEAFFGQGTRLTVV.

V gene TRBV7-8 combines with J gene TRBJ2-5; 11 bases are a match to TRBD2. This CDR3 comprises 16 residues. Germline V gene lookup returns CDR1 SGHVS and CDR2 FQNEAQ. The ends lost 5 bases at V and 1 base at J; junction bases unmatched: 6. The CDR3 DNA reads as TGTGCCAGCAGCCTACTACTAGCGGGGGCCCAAGAGACCCAGTACTTC. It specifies CASSLLLAGAQETQYF.

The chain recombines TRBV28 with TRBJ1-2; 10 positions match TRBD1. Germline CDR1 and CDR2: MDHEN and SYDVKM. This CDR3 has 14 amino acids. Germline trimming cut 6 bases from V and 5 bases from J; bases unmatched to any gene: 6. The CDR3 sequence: CASSRTGGTYGYTF. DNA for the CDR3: TGTGCCAGCAGCCGGACAGGGGGAACATATGGCTACACCTTC.

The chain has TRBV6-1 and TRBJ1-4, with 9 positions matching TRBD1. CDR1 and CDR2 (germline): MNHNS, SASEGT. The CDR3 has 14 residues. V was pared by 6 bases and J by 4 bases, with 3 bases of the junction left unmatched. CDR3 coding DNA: TGTGCCAGCAGCCAGGGACAGGGTAATGAAAAACTGTTTTTT. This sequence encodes CASSQGQGNEKLFF.

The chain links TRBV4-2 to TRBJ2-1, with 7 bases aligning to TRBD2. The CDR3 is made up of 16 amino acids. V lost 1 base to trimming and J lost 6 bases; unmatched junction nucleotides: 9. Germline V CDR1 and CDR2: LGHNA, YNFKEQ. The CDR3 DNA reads TGTGCCAGCAGCCAAGGACAATCCGGGGGGACCAATGAGCAGTTCTTC. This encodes CASSQGQSGGTNEQFF.

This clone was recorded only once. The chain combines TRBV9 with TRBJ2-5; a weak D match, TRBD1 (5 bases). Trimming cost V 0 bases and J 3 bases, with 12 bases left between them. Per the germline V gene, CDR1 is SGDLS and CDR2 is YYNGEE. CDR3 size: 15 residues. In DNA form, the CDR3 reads TGTGCCAGCAGCGTAGGTTCGGGCAGGGAAGAGACCCAGTACTTC. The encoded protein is CASSVGSGREETQYF. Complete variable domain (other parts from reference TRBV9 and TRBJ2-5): DSGVTQTPKHLITATGQRVTLRCSPRSGDLSVYWYQQSLDQGLQFLIQYYNGEERAKGNILERFSAQQFPDLHSELNLSSLELGDSALYFCASSVGSGREETQYFGPGTRLLVL.

The CDR3 sequence: CASSIYRGGNQPQHF. The CDR3 region has the DNA TGTGCCAGTAGTATTTACCGCGGGGGCAATCAGCCCCAGCATTTT. The chain recombines TRBV19 with TRBJ1-5, with D hard to call. CDR1 and CDR2 (germline): LNHDA, SQIVND (reference sequence). CDR3 length: 15 residues. V was shortened by 3 bases and J by 2 bases, with 11 bases between the two germline ends.

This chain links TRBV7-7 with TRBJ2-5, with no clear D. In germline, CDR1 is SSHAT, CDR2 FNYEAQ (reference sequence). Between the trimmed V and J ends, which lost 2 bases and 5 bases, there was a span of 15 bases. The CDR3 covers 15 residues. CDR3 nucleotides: TGTGCCAGCAGCTTATGGCCCCAATCCGCGGAGACCCAGTACTTC. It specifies CASSLWPQSAETQYF.

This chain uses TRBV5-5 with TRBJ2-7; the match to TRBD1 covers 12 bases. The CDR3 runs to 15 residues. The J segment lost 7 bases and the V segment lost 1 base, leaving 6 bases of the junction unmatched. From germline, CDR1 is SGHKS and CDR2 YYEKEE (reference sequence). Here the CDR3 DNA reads TGTGCCAGCAGCTTGCGTTGGGACAGGGGGCTAGAGCAGTACTTC. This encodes CASSLRWDRGLEQYF.

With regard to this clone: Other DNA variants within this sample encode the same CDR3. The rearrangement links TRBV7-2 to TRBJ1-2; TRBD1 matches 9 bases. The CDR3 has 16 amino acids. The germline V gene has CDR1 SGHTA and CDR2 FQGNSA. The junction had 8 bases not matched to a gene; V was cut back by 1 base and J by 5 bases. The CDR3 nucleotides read TGTGCCAGCAGCTTAGACGGGACAGGGTCGACTTATGGCTACACCTTC. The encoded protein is CASSLDGTGSTYGYTF.

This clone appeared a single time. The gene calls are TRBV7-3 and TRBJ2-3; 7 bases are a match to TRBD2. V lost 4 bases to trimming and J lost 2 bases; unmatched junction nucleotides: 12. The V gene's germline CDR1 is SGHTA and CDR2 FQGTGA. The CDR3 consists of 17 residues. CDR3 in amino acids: CASSSPPRGGDTDTQYF. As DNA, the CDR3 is TGTGCCAGCAGCTCTCCCCCTCGTGGGGGGGACACAGATACGCAGTATTTT.

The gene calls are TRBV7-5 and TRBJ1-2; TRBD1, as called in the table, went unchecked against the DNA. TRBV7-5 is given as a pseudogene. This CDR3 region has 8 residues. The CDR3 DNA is TGTGCCCCGACAGGGTTCGCCTTC. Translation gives CAPTGFAF.

CDR3 in amino acids: CASSNRASPDTQYF. The CDR3 nucleotides read TGTGCCAGTAGTAATAGGGCCTCGCCAGATACGCAGTATTTT. The chain couples TRBV19 to TRBJ2-3; no reliable D call. This CDR3 has 14 residues. V was pared by 4 bases and J by 4 bases, with 12 bases between. The germline V gene encodes CDR1 LNHDA and CDR2 SQIVND (reference sequence). Complete variable domain (other parts from reference TRBV19 and TRBJ2-3): DGGITQSPKYLFRKEGQNVTLSCEQNLNHDAMYWYRQDPGQGLRLIYYSQIVNDFQKGDIAEGYSVSREKKESFPLTVTSAQKNPTAFYLCASSNRASPDTQYFGPGTRLTVL.

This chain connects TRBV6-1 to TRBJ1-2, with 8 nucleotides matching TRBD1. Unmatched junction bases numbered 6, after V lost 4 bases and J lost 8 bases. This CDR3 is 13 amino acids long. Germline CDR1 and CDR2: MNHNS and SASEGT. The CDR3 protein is CASSGNRGEGYTF. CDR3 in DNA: TGTGCCAGCAGTGGTAACAGGGGGGAAGGCTACACCTTC.